Reported below is one TCR beta chain. Antigen specificity is unknown. The CDR3 covers 14 residues. With 1 base removed from V and 5 bases from J, the gap between germline ends came to 11 bases. Germline V CDR1 and CDR2: MDHEN, SYDVKM. PCR primers comprised 60 Vbeta and 13 Jbeta primers. Using immunoSEQ multiplex PCR, the repertoire was profiled, and TCRdb retains in-frame clones only, with some absent. The record lists about 96,000 clones, of which the ten most abundant hold around 3.6%. This record belongs to a study of cytomegalovirus exposure and HLA in healthy donors. Study-wide results and limits: It was reportedly the case that the classifier diagnosed cytomegalovirus status with high specificity and sensitivity. Analysis was carried out at a later point, and it linked a missense DCLRE1C variant to TCR beta V- and J-gene trimming.

The sequencing sample was made of PBMCs. The sequence was obtained from a woman between 25 and 40 years old in good health and CMV-seronegative. The rearrangement links TRBV28 to TRBJ2-5; a possible D gene is TRBD2 (6 bases). The CDR3 DNA sequence: TGTGCCAGCAGTTTATCTGCGGGGTGGGAGACCCAGTACTTC. Encoded protein: CASSLSAGWETQYF.